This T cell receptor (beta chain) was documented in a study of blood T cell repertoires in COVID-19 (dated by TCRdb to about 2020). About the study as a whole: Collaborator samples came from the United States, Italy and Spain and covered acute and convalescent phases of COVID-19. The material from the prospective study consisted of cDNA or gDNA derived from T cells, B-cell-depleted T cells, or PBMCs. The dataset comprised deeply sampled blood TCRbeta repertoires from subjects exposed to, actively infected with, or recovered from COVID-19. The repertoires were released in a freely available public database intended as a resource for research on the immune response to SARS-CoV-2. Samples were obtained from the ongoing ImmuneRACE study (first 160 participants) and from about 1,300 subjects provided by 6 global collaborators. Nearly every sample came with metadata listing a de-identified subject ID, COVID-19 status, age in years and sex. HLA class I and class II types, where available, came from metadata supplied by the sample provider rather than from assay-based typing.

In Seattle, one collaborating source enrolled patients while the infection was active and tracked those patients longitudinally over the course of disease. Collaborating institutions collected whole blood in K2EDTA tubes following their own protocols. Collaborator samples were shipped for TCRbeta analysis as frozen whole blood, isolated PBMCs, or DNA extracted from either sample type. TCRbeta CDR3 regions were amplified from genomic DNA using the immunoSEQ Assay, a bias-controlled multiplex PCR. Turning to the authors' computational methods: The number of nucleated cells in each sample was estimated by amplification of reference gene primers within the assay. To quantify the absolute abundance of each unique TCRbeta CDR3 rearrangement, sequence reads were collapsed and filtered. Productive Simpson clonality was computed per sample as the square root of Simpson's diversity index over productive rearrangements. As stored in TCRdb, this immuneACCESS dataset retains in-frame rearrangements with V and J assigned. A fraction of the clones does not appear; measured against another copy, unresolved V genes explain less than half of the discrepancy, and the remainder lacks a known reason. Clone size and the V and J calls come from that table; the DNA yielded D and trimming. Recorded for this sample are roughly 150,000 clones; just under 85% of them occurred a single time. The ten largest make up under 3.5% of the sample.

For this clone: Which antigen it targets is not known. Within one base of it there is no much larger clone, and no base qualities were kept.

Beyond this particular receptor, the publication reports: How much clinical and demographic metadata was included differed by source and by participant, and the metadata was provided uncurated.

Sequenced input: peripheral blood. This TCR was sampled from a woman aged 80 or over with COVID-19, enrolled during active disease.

The nucleotides read TGTGCCAGCAGTCGACAGCTTAGCGGCGAGCAGTACTTC. This sequence encodes CASSRQLSGEQYF. Recombination joined TRBV2 with TRBJ2-7; TRBD2 is a weak D gene call, 6 bases matching. The CDR3 spans 13 residues, from the cysteine through the phenylalanine. The sequence is cut down to CDR3 DNA, 39 bases in frame from base 1. For CDR1 and CDR2, the germline V gene lists SNHLY and FYNNEI. Cut back by 5 bases and 6 bases, the V and J ends lie 14 bases apart.